The TCR beta chain under discussion was sequenced for a study of T cells in Graves' hyperthyroidism and ophthalmopathy. Those with hyperthyroidism were 18 to 65 years old, newly diagnosed, and ill for under 2 months. Each diagnosis drew on symptoms, thyroxine, TRAb, thyroid ultrasound and orbital computed tomography findings. Isolation of PBMCs was performed on around 9.7 ml fresh peripheral blood. Trimming cost V 3 bases and J 12 bases, with 11 bases left between them. CDR1 and CDR2 from the germline V gene are DFQATT and SNEGSKA (reference sequence). The CDR3 consists of 10 residues. Details on this clonotype: Its target is unknown.

Researchers amplified the TCR beta CDR3 regions from RNA transcripts. HTBI primers were the set used in a first-round RT-PCR of the TCR CDR3. MiXCR was run by TCRdb on the multiplex PCR reads, yielding one entry per CDR3 protein. The profile covers around 250,000 distinct CDR3 sequences, with more than 14% appearing a single time and 10% to 15% taken by the ten largest. Study-wide points: In blood, most of the thyroid clonotypes expanded above 0.001 were also present.

Sequencing was performed on blood. The chain recombines TRBV20-1 with TRBJ1-2; D uncertain. The TCR sequence derives from a woman in her thirties or forties with Graves' hyperthyroidism that later progressed to Graves' ophthalmopathy. CDR3 DNA: TGCAGTGCTAGCGCTTATGGTAACACCTTC. Protein sequence: CSASAYGNTF.